These 23 T cell receptor beta chains were sequenced from one sample in a study of T-cell reconstitution after alpha-beta-depleted transplantation in children. A TCRbeta library incorporating unique molecular identifiers was prepared. TCRdb reprocessed the PCR reads via MiXCR and lists one record per CDR3 protein. The sample lists tens of thousands of distinct CDR3 sequences, about 5% occurring once. This material consisted of PBMCs, mostly from graft donor cells, taken 60 days after TCRalphabeta/CD19-depleted stem cell transplant. These receptors all stem from a female patient aged 2 to 10 who had a stem cell transplant for aplastic anemia, so the T cells may come from the graft donor.

This clonotype showed up just a few times. The rearrangement joins TRBV7-9 to TRBJ2-3; the D gene is possibly TRBD2 (6 bases). CDR3 length: 14 amino acids. Trimming took off 5 bases at V and 2 bases at J, with 11 bases between the two ends. Germline assignment: CDR1 SEHNR and CDR2 FQNEAQ (reference sequence). The CDR3 region is CASSIGTDTDTQYF. CDR3 coding DNA: TGTGCCAGCAGCATCGGGACTGACACAGATACGCAGTATTTT.

This clonotype showed up many times. J is TRBJ1-1 and V is TRBV5-6; D gene ambiguous. The CDR3 runs to 15 residues. Trimming took 0 bases from V and 2 from J, leaving 11 bases between them. CDR1 is SGHDT, CDR2 YYEEEE, per germline. The CDR3 DNA follows: TGTGCCAGCAGCTTGGGGCTAGTATTTAACACTGAAGCTTTCTTT. Its translation is CASSLGLVFNTEAFF. The whole variable domain, remainder taken from reference TRBV5-6 and TRBJ1-1, is DAGVTQSPTHLIKTRGQQVTLRCSPKSGHDTVSWYQQALGQGPQFIFQYYEEEERQRGNFPDRFSGHQFPNYSSELNVNALLLGDSALYLCASSLGLVFNTEAFFGQGTRLTVV.

This clonotype was found many times. V and J are TRBV9 and TRBJ2-1, with unresolved D. The CDR3 length is 14 residues. The V gene's germline CDR1 is SGDLS and CDR2 YYNGEE. Trimming cost V 6 bases and J 2 bases, with 12 bases left between them. CDR3 loop: CASTPGPTYNEQFF. The CDR3 region has the DNA TGTGCCAGCACCCCCGGCCCCACCTACAATGAGCAGTTCTTC.

This clonotype was picked up many times. V gene TRBV7-9 combines with J gene TRBJ2-1; D gene uncertain. Germline-derived CDR1 and CDR2 are SEHNR and FQNEAQ (reference sequence). This CDR3 has 16 amino acids. V lost 4 bases and J lost 3, with 16 bases in between. The CDR3, as DNA: TGTGCCAGCAGCTCCAGAGGTGGTGCCCTCTACAATGAGCAGTTCTTC. Residues: CASSSRGGALYNEQFF.

Many counts were recorded for this clonotype. The chain combines TRBV5-1 with TRBJ2-3; TRBD1 agrees at 9 bases. Germline V CDR1 and CDR2: SGHRS, YFSETQ. Trimming took 2 bases from V and 2 from J; bases not matched to a gene: 6. CDR3 size: 16 residues. The CDR3, as DNA: TGCGCCAGCAGCTTCGGGACAGGGTCGTCCACAGATACGCAGTATTTT. Its translation: CASSFGTGSSTDTQYF.

This clonotype was recorded at least ten times. The rearrangement uses TRBV5-4 and TRBJ2-7; no clear D gene. Trimming shortened V by 4 bases and J by 3 bases, and 11 bases separated the two germline ends. Germline V lookup: CDR1 SGHNT, CDR2 YYREEE (reference sequence). CDR3 length: 13 amino acids. The CDR3 coding sequence is TGTGCCAGCAGCCAAATTGACGGCTACGAGCAGTACTTC. This gives the protein CASSQIDGYEQYF.

To note about this clonotype: A much larger clone differs by one base, so this may be a read error. The chain joins TRBV3-1 to TRBJ2-5; possibly TRBD1 for D (5 bases). CDR1 LGHDT and CDR2 YNNKEL come from the germline V gene (reference sequence). With 0 bases removed from V and 4 bases from J, the gap between germline ends came to 18 bases. There are 17 residues in the CDR3. The CDR3 DNA follows: TGTGCCAGCAGCCAAGATCTATACCCAGTGGGGCGAGAGACCCAGTACTTC. Protein: CASSQDLYPVGRETQYF.

The sample holds many counts of this clonotype. The chain's CDR3 is CASSLGGVGELFF. CDR3 nucleotides: TGTGCCAGCAGTTTAGGCGGCGTCGGGGAGCTGTTTTTT. V is TRBV27 and J is TRBJ2-2, with D uncertain. V gave up 2 bases and J gave up 7 bases, with 8 bases separating them. Per the germline V gene, CDR1 is MNHEY and CDR2 is SMNVEV (reference sequence). The CDR3 runs to 13 residues.

The chain carries TRBV18 and TRBJ1-1; D remains unclear. CDR3 length: 13 amino acids. V dropped 0 bases and J dropped 7 bases, with 9 bases sitting between them. In germline, CDR1 is KGHSH, CDR2 LQKENI. In DNA, the CDR3 is TGTGCCAGCTCACCACCGGCACAACATGAAGCTTTCTTT. This translates into CASSPPAQHEAFF.

This clonotype was observed a handful of times. This chain joins TRBV3-1 and TRBJ2-3; D gene ambiguous. Germline V gives CDR1 LGHDT, CDR2 YNNKEL (reference sequence). Trimming stripped 2 bases from V and 1 base from J, with 10 bases between. CDR3 length: 15 residues. CDR3 nucleotides: TGTGCCAGCAGCCAATTTCCGGGTCGCACAGATACGCAGTATTTT. It encodes CASSQFPGRTDTQYF.

This clonotype was seen repeatedly, ten times or more. The V gene is TRBV5-1, the J gene TRBJ2-3; 12 nucleotides match TRBD2. The CDR3 is 16 amino acids. V lost 4 bases and J lost 7; bases outside the gene matches: 10. Germline CDR1 is SGHRS and CDR2 is YFSETQ. The CDR3 sequence: CASSLLAGGRSNTQYF. The CDR3 DNA follows: TGCGCCAGCAGCCTACTAGCGGGGGGTCGATCGAATACGCAGTATTTT.

This clonotype was recorded at least ten times. The V call is TRBV6-1, the J call TRBJ2-1; D tentatively reads TRBD1 or TRBD2 (5 bases each). The CDR3 runs 14 residues. Trimming cost V 2 bases and J 8 bases, with 13 bases left between them. Looked up from germline, CDR1 is MNHNS and CDR2 is SASEGT. CDR3 sequence reads: CASSESRELDEQFF. The CDR3 region has the DNA TGTGCCAGCAGTGAAAGCAGGGAGTTGGATGAGCAGTTCTTC.

This clonotype appeared many times. This rearrangement joins TRBV20-1 to TRBJ2-7; D unresolved. The CDR3 sequence is 12 residues long. V gave up 1 base and J gave up 0 bases, with 4 bases separating them. CDR1 and CDR2 from the germline V gene are DFQATT and SNEGSKA (reference sequence). The CDR3 spells CSARGGSYEQYF. In DNA, the CDR3 is TGCAGTGCTAGAGGGGGCTCCTACGAGCAGTACTTC.

This clonotype was picked up many times. V gene TRBV29-1 combines with J gene TRBJ1-2; the D gene is possibly TRBD1 (6 bases). Between the trimmed V and J ends, which lost 4 bases and 3 bases, there was a span of 12 bases. Germline V gene sequence: CDR1 SQVTM, CDR2 ANQGSEA. The CDR3 length is 13 residues. The CDR3 region is CSVAGTTYYGYTF. DNA of the CDR3: TGCAGCGTTGCGGGGACAACTTACTATGGCTACACCTTC.

There are many counts of this clonotype. J is TRBJ2-7 and V is TRBV5-1, with D uncertain. Between the trimmed V and J ends, which lost 4 bases and 4 bases, there was a span of 9 bases. This CDR3 region has 12 residues. Germline V gene sequence: CDR1 SGHRS, CDR2 YFSETQ. The CDR3 is CASSLPTYEQYF. CDR3 nucleotides: TGCGCCAGCAGCCTCCCGACTTACGAGCAGTACTTC.

The chain employs TRBV15 and TRBJ1-2; perhaps TRBD1 as D (5 bases). Germline CDR1 LNHNV, CDR2 YYDKDF (reference sequence). V lost 10 bases to trimming and J lost 12 bases, with 21 bases between them. The CDR3 runs 12 residues. The CDR3 coding sequence is TGTGCCAGTTCGAACCCCGGCAGGGACCACACCTTC. It encodes CASSNPGRDHTF.

This clonotype was detected only a few times. This chain links TRBV6-5 with TRBJ1-6; tentative D call: TRBD1 (5 bases). The germline gives CDR1 MNHEY, CDR2 SVGAGI. CDR3 length equals 13 residues. V was pared by 5 bases and J by 10 bases, with 12 bases between. The CDR3 spells CASSEGKGSPLHF. The CDR3 DNA is TGTGCCAGCAGTGAGGGGAAGGGATCACCCCTCCACTTT.

This clonotype was found many times. The CDR3 bases are TGTGCCAGCAGCGTAGAAGAGGGCGGGGGAATGGATACGCAGTATTTT. It is translated as CASSVEEGGGMDTQYF. The V and J genes are TRBV9 and TRBJ2-3; TRBD2 matches 7 bases. The germline gives CDR1 SGDLS, CDR2 YYNGEE. The CDR3 length is 16 residues. Trimming at V came to 0 bases and at J to 6 bases, leaving 10 bases not matched to a gene.

This clonotype was counted at least ten times. The chain uses TRBV28 and TRBJ2-7, with 8 bases aligning to TRBD2. The germline V gene has CDR1 MDHEN and CDR2 SYDVKM. The junction had 2 bases not matched to a gene; V was cut back by 2 bases and J by 2 bases. The CDR3 is 14 residues long. CDR3 bases: TGTGCCAGCAGTTTAGCGGGGGGCCCCTACGAGCAGTACTTC. The encoded protein is CASSLAGGPYEQYF.

This clonotype was seen many times. The chain carries TRBV20-1 and TRBJ2-1, with a tentative D call TRBD2 (6 bases). V lost 3 bases to trimming and J lost 8 bases, with 23 bases between them. The CDR3 runs 16 residues. CDR1 DFQATT and CDR2 SNEGSKA come from the germline V gene (reference sequence). CDR3 bases: TGCAGTGCTAGCCTGGGGGAGACTAGAAGCCGCGATGAGCAGTTCTTC. Protein sequence: CSASLGETRSRDEQFF.

The table lists this clonotype with many counts. The V call is TRBV15, the J call TRBJ1-2; TRBD1 matches 7 bases. This CDR3 has 15 residues. CDR1 and CDR2 from the germline V gene are LNHNV and YYDKDF (reference sequence). V gave up 5 bases and J gave up 4 bases; unmatched junction bases: 10. CDR3 loop: CATSYGTEPFYGYTF. As DNA, the CDR3 is TGTGCCACCAGCTACGGGACAGAGCCCTTCTATGGCTACACCTTC.

The table lists this clonotype with a few counts. The rearrangement joins TRBV5-6 to TRBJ2-2; the match to TRBD1 covers 7 bases. The trim removed 2 bases at V and 4 bases at J, leaving 5 bases unmatched. The CDR3 runs to 15 residues. Germline V CDR1 and CDR2: SGHDT, YYEEEE. The DNA for the CDR3 is TGTGCCAGCAGCTTACCAGGGGGTAGCACCGGGGAGCTGTTTTTT. This codes for CASSLPGGSTGELFF.

This clonotype came up a few times. This rearrangement joins TRBV5-4 to TRBJ1-4, with D possibly matching TRBD1 (6 bases). V was shortened by 1 base and J by 8 bases, with 15 bases between the two germline ends. Germline assignment: CDR1 SGHNT and CDR2 YYREEE (reference sequence). The CDR3 extends over 15 amino acids. As DNA, the CDR3 is TGTGCCAGCAGCTTGATCCATGCAGGGGAGGAAAAACTGTTTTTT. Its translation is CASSLIHAGEEKLFF.